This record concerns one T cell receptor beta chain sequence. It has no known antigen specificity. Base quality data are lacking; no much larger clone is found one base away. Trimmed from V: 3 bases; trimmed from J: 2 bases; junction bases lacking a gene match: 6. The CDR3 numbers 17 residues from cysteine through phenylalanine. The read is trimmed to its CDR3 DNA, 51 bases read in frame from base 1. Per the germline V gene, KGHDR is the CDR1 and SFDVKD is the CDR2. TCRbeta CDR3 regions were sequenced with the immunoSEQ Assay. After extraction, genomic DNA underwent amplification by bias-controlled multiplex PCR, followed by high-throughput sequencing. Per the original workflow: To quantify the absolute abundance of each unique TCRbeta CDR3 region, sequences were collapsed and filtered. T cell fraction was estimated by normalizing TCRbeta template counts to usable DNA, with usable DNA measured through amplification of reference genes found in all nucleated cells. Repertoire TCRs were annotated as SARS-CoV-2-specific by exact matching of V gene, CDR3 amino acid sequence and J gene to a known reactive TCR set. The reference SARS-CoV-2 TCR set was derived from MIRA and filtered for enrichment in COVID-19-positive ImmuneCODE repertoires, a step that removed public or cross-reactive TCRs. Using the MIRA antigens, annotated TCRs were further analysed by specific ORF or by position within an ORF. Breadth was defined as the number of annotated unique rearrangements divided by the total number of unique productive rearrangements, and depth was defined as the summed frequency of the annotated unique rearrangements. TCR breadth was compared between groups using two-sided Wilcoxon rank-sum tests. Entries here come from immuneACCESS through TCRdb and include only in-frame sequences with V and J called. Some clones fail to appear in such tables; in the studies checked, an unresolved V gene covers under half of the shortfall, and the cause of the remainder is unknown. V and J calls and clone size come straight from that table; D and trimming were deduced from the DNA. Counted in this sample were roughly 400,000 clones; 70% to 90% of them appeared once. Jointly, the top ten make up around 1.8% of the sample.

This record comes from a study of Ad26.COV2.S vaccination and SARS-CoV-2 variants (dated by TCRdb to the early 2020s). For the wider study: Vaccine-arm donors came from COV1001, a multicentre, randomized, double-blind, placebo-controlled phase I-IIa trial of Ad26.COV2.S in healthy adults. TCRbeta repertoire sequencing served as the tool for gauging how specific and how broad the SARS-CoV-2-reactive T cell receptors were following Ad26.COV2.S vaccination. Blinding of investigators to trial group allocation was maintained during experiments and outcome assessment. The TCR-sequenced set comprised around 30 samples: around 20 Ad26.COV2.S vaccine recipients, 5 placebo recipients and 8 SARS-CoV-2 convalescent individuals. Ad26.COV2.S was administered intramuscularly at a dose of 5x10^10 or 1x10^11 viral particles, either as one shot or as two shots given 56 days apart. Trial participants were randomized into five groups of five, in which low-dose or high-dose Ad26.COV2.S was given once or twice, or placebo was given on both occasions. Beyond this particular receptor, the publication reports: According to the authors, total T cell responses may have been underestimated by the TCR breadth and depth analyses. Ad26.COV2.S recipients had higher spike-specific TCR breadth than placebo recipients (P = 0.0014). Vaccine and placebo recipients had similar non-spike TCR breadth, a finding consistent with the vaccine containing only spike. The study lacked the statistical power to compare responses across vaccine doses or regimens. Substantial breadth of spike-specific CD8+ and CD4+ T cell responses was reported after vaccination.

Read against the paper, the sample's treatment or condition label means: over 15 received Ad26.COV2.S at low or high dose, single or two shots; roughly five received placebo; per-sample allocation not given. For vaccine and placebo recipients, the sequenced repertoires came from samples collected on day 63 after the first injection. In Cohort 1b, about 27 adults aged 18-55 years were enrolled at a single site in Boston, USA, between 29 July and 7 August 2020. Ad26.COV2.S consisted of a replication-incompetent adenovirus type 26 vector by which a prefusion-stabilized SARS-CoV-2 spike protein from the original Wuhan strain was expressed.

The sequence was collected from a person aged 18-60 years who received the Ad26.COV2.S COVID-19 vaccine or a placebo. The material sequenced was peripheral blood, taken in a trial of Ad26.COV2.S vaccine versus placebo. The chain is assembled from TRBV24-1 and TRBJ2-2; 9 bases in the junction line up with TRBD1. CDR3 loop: CATSDESGQGNTGELFF. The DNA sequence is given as TGTGCCACCAGTGATGAATCGGGACAGGGTAACACCGGGGAGCTGTTTTTT.